This T cell receptor (beta chain) stems from a study of CD8 T cells in ankylosing spondylitis. Study-level points and caveats: Previous work reported some of these motif variants in the synovial fluid and blood of reactive arthritis. For ankylosing spondylitis blood, a TCR beta motif of several highly homologous variants appeared characteristic. Clones tied to disease were said to be significantly enriched in matched ankylosing spondylitis synovial fluid.

For TCR beta, libraries came from quantitative 5'-RACE with molecular barcodes. TCRdb re-derived calls from the 5' RACE reads in MiXCR, one entry per CDR3 protein. The data contain roughly 470,000 distinct CDR3 sequences, 25% to 30% of them seen just once; the ten biggest clones take up 0.89%. Germline V gives CDR1 MGHDK, CDR2 SYGVNS. V shed 4 bases, J shed 4 bases, and the junction held 9 bases outside the gene matches. CDR3 length: 16 residues. For this clonotype: Its antigen is undetermined.

The V and J genes are TRBV25-1 and TRBJ2-2; the match to TRBD2 covers 7 bases. Sequencing was carried out using blood, either unsorted or a sorted T cell fraction (not recorded which). The source is a male donor with ankylosing spondylitis. CDR3 sequence: CASSVRGRAGTGELFF. In DNA, the CDR3 is TGTGCCAGCAGTGTGCGAGGGAGGGCCGGCACCGGGGAGCTGTTTTTT.